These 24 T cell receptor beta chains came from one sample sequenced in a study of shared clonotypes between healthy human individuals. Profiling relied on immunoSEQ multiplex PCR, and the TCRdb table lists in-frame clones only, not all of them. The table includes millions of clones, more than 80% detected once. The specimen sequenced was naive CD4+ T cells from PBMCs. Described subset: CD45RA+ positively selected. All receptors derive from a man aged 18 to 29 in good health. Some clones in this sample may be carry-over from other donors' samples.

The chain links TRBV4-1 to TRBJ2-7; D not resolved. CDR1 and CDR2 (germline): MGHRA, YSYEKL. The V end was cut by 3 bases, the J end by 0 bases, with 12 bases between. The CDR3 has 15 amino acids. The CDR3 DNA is TGCGCCAGCAGCCAGGGCCTGGGAAGCTCCTACGAGCAGTACTTC. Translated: CASSQGLGSSYEQYF.

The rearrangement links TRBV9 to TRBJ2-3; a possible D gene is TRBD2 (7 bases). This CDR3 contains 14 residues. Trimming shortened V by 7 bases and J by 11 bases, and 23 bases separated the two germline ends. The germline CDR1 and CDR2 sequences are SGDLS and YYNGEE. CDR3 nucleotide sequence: TGTGCCAGCGCTAGGGGGAGGGCCACGCCACTGCAGTATTTT. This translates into CASARGRATPLQYF.

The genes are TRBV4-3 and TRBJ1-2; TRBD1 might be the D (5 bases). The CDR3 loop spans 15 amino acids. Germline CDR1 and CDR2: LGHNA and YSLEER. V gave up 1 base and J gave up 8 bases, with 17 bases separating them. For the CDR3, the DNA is TGCGCCAGCAGCCAAGTTGATAAGAAGGGGTACGGCTACACCTTC. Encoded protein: CASSQVDKKGYGYTF.

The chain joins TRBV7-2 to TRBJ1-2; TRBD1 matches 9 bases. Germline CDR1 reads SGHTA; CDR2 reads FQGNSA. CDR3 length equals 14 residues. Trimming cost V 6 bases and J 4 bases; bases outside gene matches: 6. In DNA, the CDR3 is TGTGCCAGCAGACCCCGGACAGGGGCCTATGGCTACACCTTC. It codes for CASRPRTGAYGYTF.

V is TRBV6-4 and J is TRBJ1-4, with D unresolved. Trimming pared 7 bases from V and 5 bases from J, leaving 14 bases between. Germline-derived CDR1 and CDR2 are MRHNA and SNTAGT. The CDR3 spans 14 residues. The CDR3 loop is CASTGSDPNEKLFF. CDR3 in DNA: TGTGCCAGCACTGGCAGCGATCCCAATGAAAAACTGTTTTTT.

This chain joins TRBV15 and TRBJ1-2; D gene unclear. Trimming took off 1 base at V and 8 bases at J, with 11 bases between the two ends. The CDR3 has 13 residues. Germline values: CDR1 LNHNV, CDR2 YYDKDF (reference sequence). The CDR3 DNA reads TGTGCCACCAGCAGAGTCGACTTTCCCGGCTACACCTTC. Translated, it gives CATSRVDFPGYTF.

CDR3 in DNA: TGTGCCAGCAGTGATTGGACAGGGAGAGAGACTGAAGCTTTCTTT. Encoded protein: CASSDWTGRETEAFF. V usage is TRBV27 and J usage is TRBJ1-1, with 8 bases that match TRBD1. V lost 5 bases and J lost 5; bases outside the gene matches: 10. The V gene's germline CDR1 is MNHEY and CDR2 SMNVEV (reference sequence). This CDR3 comprises 15 residues.

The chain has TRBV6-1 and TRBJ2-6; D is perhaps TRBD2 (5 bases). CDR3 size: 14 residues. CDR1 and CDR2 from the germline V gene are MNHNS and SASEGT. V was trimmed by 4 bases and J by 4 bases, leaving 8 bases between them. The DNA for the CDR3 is TGTGCCAGCAGTGGTGGAGGCGGGGCCAACGTCCTGACTTTC. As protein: CASSGGGGANVLTF.

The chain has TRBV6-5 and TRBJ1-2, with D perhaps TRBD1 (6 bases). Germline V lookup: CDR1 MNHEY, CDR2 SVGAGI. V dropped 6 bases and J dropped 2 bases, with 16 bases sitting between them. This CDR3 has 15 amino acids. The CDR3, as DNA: TGTGCCAGCAGGGGTGGACAGAAGGAAAACTATGGCTACACCTTC. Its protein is CASRGGQKENYGYTF.

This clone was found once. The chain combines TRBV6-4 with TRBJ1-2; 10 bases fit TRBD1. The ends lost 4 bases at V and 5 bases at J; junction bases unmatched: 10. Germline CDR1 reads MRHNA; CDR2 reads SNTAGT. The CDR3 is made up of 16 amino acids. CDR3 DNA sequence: TGTGCCAGCAGTGGCCCCCGGGACAGGGGTTTTTATGGCTACACCTTC. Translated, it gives CASSGPRDRGFYGYTF.

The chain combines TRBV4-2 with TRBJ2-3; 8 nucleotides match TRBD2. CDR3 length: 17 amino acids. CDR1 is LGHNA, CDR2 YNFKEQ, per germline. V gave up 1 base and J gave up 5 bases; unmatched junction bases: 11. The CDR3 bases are TGTGCCAGCAGCCAAGTAGGCGGGAGGCTCACGGTAGATACGCAGTATTTT. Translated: CASSQVGGRLTVDTQYF.

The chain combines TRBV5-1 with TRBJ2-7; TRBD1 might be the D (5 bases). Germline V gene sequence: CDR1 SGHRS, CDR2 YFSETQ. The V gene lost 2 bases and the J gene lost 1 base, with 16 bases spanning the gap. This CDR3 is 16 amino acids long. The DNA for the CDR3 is TGCGCCAGCAGCTTTAACCTCCCAGCAGGGTCCTACGAGCAGTACTTC. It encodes CASSFNLPAGSYEQYF.

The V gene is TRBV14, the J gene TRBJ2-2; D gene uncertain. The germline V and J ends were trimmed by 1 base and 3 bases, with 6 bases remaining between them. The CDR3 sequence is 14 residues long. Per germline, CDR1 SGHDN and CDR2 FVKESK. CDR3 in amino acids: CASSQGRDTGELFF. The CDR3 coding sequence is TGTGCCAGCAGCCAAGGAAGGGACACCGGGGAGCTGTTTTTT.

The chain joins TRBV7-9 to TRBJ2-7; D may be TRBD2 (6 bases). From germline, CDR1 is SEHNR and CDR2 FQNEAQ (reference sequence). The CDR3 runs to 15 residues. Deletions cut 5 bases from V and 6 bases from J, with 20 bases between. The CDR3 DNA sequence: TGTGCCAGCAGCAACTCGGCCGGGACTGGAGGCGAGCAGTACTTC. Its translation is CASSNSAGTGGEQYF.

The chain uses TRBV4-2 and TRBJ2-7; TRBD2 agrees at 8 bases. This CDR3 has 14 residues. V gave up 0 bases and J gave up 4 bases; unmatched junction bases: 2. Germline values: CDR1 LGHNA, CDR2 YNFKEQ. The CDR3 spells CASSQDGLAYEQYF. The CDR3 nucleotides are TGTGCCAGCAGCCAAGACGGACTAGCTTACGAGCAGTACTTC.

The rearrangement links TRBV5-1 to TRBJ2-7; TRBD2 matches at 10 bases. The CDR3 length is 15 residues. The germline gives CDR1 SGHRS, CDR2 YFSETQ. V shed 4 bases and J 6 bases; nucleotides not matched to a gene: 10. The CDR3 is CASSDKAGGQGEQYF. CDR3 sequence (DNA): TGCGCCAGCAGCGACAAAGCGGGAGGGCAGGGCGAGCAGTACTTC.

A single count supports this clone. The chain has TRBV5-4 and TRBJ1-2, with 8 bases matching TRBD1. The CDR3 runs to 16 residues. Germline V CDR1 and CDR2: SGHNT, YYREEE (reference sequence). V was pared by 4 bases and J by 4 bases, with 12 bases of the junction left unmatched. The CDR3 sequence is CASSGGQESTRYGYTF. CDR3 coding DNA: TGTGCCAGCAGCGGGGGACAGGAATCAACGCGCTATGGCTACACCTTC. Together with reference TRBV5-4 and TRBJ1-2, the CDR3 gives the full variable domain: ETGVTQSPTHLIKTRGQQVTLRCSSQSGHNTVSWYQQALGQGPQFIFQYYREEENGRGNFPPRFSGLQFPNYSSELNVNALELDDSALYLCASSGGQESTRYGYTFGSGTRLTVV.

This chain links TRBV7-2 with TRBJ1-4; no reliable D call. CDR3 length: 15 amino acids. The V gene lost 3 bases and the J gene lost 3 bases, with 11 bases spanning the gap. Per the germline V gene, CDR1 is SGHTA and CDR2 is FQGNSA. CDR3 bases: TGTGCCAGCAGCTTGAGGCGGGGTTCTAATGAAAAACTGTTTTTT. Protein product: CASSLRRGSNEKLFF.

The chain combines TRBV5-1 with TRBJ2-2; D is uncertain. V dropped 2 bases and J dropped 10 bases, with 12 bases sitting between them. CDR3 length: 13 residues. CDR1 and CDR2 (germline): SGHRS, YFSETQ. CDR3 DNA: TGCGCCAGCAGCTTCGGACCTCGTACGGAGCTGTTTTTT. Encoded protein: CASSFGPRTELFF.

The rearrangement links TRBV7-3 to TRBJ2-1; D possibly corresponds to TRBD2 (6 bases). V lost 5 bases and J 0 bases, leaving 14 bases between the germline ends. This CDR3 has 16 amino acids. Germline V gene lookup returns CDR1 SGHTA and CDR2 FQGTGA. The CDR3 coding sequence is TGTGCCAGCAGCCCCTCTAGCGACCCCTCCTACAATGAGCAGTTCTTC. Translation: CASSPSSDPSYNEQFF.

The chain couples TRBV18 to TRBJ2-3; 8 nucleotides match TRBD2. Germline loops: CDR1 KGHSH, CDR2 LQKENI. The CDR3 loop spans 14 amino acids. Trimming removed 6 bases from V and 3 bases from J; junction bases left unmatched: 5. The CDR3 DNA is TGTGCCAGCTCGCCGATAGCGGGAACAGATACGCAGTATTTT. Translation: CASSPIAGTDTQYF.

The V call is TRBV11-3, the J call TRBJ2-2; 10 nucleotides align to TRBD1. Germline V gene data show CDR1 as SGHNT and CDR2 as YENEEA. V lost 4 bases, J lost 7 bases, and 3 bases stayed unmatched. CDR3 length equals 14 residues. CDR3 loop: CASSSGQGIGELFF. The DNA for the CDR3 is TGTGCCAGCAGCTCGGGACAGGGGATCGGGGAGCTGTTTTTT.

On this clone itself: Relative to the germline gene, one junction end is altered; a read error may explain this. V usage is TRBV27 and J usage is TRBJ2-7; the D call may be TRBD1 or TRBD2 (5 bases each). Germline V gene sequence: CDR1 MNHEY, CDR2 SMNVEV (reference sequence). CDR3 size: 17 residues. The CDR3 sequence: CASSLNLWGSNSYEQCF. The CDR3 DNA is TGTGCCAGCAGTTTGAACCTCTGGGGGTCAAACTCCTACGAGCAGTGCTTC.

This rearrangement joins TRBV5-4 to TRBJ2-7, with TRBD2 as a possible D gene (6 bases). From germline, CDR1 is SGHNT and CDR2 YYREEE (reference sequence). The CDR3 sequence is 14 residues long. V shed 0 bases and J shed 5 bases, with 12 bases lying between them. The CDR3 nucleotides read TGTGCCAGCAGCTTGGGCGGGATTCCCAACGAGCAGTACTTC. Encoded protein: CASSLGGIPNEQYF.